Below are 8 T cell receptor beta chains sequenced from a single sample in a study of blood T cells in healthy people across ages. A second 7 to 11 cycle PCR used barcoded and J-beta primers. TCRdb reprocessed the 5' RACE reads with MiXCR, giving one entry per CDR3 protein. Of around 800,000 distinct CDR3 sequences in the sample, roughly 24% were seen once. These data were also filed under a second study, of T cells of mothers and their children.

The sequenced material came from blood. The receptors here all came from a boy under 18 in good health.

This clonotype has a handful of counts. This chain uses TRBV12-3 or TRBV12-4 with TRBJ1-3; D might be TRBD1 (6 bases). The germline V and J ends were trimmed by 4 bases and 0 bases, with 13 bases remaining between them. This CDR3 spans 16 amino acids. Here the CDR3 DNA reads TGTGCCAGCAGTTCCCGGGACACCGGCTCTGGAAACACCATATATTTT. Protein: CASSSRDTGSGNTIYF.

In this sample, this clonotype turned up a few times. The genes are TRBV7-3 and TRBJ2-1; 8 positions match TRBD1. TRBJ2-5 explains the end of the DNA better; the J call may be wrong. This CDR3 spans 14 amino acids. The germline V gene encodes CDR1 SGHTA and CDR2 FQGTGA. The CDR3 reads CASSSGTGSETQYF. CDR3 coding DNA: TGTGCCAGCAGCTCCGGGACAGGTTCAGAGACCCAGTACTTC.

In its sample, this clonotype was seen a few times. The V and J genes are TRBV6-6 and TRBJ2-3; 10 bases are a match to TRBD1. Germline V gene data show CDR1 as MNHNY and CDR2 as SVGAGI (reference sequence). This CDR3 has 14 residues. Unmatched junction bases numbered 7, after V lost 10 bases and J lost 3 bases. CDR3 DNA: TGTGCCACGCGACAGGGGGCGGTAACAGATACGCAGTATTTT. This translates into CATRQGAVTDTQYF.

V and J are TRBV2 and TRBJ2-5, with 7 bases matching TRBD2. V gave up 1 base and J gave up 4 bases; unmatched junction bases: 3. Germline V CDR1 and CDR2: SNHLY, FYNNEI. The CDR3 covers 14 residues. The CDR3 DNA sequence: TGTGCCAGCAGTGAAGTTCCTAGCGGAGAGACCCAGTACTTC. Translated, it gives CASSEVPSGETQYF.

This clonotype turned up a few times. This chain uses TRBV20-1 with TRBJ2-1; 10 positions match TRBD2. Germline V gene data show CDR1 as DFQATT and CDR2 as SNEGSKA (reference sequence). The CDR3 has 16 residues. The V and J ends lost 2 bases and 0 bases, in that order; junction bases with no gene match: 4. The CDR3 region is CSARTSGVLSYNEQFF. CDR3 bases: TGCAGTGCTAGAACTAGCGGGGTTCTCTCCTACAATGAGCAGTTCTTC.

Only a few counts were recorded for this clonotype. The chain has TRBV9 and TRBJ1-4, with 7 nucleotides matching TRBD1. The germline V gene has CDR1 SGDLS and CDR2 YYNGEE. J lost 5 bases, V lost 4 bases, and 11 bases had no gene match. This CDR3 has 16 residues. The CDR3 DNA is TGTGCCAGCAGCACCGATTGGGACAGCATAAATGAAAAACTGTTTTTT. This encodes CASSTDWDSINEKLFF.

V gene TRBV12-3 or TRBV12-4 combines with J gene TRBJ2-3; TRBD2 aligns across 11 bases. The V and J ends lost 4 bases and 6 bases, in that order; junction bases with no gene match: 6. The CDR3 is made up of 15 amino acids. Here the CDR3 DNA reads TGTGCCAGCAGTTCACTAGCGGGGGAGGGGGATACGCAGTATTTT. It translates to CASSSLAGEGDTQYF.

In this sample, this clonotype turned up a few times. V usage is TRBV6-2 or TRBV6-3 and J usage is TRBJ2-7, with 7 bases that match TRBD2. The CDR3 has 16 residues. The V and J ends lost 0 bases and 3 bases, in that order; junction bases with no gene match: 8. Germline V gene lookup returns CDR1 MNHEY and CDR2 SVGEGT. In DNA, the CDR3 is TGTGCCAGCAGTTACTCGTTGTCGGGGGGATTCTACGAGCAGTACTTC. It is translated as CASSYSLSGGFYEQYF.